This T cell receptor (beta chain) was identified during a study of blood T cells in healthy people across ages. This CDR3 comprises 10 residues. The V gene's germline CDR1 is DFQATT and CDR2 SNEGSKA (reference sequence). With 3 bases removed from V and 8 bases from J, the gap between germline ends came to 5 bases. It was with a sample-barcoded 5' primer and a J-beta primer mix that a second PCR of roughly 7 to 12 cycles was run. A single record per CDR3 protein comes from TCRdb applying MiXCR to the 5' RACE reads. The data show over a million distinct CDR3 sequences, with around 45% seen just once and approximately 17% held by the top ten.

The sequence was collected from a woman aged 55-69 years in good health. The sequencing input was blood. The rearrangement links TRBV20-1 to TRBJ2-1; D gene uncertain. CDR3 DNA: TGCAGTGCTAGTGGAGATGAGCAGTTCTTC. The encoded protein is CSASGDEQFF.